This T cell receptor (beta chain) comes out of a study of metastatic and nonmetastatic thyroid tumors. Across the whole study: From malignant and benign thyroid patients, repertoires in blood and in tumor or nodule tissue were compared. The study's findings and limits: According to reports, the diversity of TCR beta was significantly higher in malignant thyroid tumors than in benign nodules, and this held in both blood and tumor samples.

This CDR3 is built from 12 residues. The V gene's germline CDR1 is MGHRA and CDR2 YSYEKL. The germline V and J ends were trimmed by 1 base and 7 bases, with 2 bases remaining between them. Patients had received no treatment of any kind before thyroid surgery. Methods used by the authors: Clinicopathological groups differed in CDR3, with these differences serving to build a distant-metastasis classifier for papillary thyroid cancer. TCRdb re-processed the PCR reads through MiXCR. TCRdb, not the original authors, processed these V and J calls. The table has more than 8,000 clones, around 40% seen once. This clone is large in the sample. Its matching antigen is unknown.

The source is a male donor with papillary thyroid cancer or a benign thyroid nodule (not recorded which). Some clones in this sample may be carry-over from other donors' samples. The specimen sequenced was tumor tissue. V usage is TRBV4-1 and J usage is TRBJ1-6, with D hard to call. DNA for the CDR3: TGCGCCAGCAGCCAAGCCAATTCACCCCTCCACTTT. Translated, it gives CASSQANSPLHF.